This T cell receptor (beta chain) was profiled in a study of T cells in Graves' hyperthyroidism and ophthalmopathy. Looking at the study overall: Peripheral blood specimens were obtained at initial diagnosis, prior to any treatment. Study outcomes and limitations: Researchers found most expanded thyroid clonotypes above 0.001 in blood as well. A model using 13 V-J features told ophthalmopathy apart from stable hyperthyroidism.

Thyroid ultrasound and orbital computed tomography, with clinical symptoms and serum thyroxine and TRAb, informed diagnoses. In the case of this clonotype: As yet, its antigen is unknown.

The CDR3 is 15 residues long. Germline lookup yields CDR1 SGHVS and CDR2 FQNEAQ. V lost 5 bases to trimming and J lost 7 bases; unmatched junction nucleotides: 9. The investigators amplified TCR beta CDR3 regions from RNA transcripts. The HTBI primer set served for first-round RT-PCR of the TCR CDR3. Using its own MiXCR run on the multiplex PCR reads, TCRdb lists one record per CDR3 protein. The repertoire holds about 400,000 distinct CDR3 sequences, roughly 13% seen once, with 5.3% in the top ten. This TCR came from a woman between 18 and 29 years old with Graves' hyperthyroidism. Sample: blood. The rearrangement joins TRBV7-8 to TRBJ1-5; 9 bases line up with TRBD1. The CDR3 loop is CASSHPGQGGQPQHF. Here the CDR3 DNA reads TGTGCCAGCAGCCACCCGGGACAGGGAGGCCAGCCCCAGCATTTT.